This entry lists 3 T cell receptor beta chains sequenced from one sample in a study of blood T cell repertoires in COVID-19. Produced via immunoSEQ multiplex PCR; TCRdb's table is partial and in-frame only. The profile shows around 150,000 clones, about 90% of them singletons. Sequences were obtained from peripheral blood. These receptors all come from a man younger than 45 with COVID-19, enrolled during active disease.

J is TRBJ2-5 and V is TRBV11-2, with D possibly matching TRBD2 (5 bases). Germline CDR1 reads SGHAT; CDR2 reads FQNNGV. This CDR3 comprises 13 residues. V was cut by 4 bases and J by 6 bases, with 12 bases left in between. CDR3 amino acids: CASSSNRDQTQYF. DNA for the CDR3: TGTGCCAGCAGCTCTAACCGGGATCAGACCCAGTACTTC.

The chain combines TRBV7-9 with TRBJ2-5; D is unclear. CDR3 length equals 15 residues. V was shortened by 1 base and J by 4 bases, with 13 bases between the two germline ends. CDR1 and CDR2 (germline): SEHNR, FQNEAQ (reference sequence). CDR3 sequence (DNA): TGTGCCAGCAGCTTAGAGCCGAGGCGCGGAGAGACCCAGTACTTC. Its protein product is CASSLEPRRGETQYF.

This clone was observed once. The rearrangement joins TRBV7-9 to TRBJ1-2; 9 positions match TRBD1. The length of the CDR3 is 14 residues. V dropped 5 bases and J dropped 6; count of bases not matched to a gene: 7. Germline CDR1 is SEHNR and CDR2 is FQNEAQ (reference sequence). CDR3 bases: TGTGCCAGCAGCGTACTGGGACAGGGAGATGGCTACACCTTC. Its protein product is CASSVLGQGDGYTF.